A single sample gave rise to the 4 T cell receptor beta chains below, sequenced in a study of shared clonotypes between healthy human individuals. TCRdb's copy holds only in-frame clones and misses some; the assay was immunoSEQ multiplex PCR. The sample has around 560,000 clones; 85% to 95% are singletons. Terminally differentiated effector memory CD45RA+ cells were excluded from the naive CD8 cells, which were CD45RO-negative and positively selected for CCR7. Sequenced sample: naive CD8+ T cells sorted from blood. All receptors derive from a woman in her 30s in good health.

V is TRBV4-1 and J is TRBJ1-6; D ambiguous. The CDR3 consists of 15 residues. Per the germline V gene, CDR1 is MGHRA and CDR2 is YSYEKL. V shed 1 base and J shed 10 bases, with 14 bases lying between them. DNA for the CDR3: TGCGCCAGCAGCCAAGGCGAGACTGTCTTGTCACCCCTCCACTTT. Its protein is CASSQGETVLSPLHF.

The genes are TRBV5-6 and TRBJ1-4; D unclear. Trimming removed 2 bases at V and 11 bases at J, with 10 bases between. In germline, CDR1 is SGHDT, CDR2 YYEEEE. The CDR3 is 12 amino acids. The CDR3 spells CASSFTTGKLFF. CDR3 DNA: TGTGCCAGCAGCTTTACGACGGGGAAACTGTTTTTT.

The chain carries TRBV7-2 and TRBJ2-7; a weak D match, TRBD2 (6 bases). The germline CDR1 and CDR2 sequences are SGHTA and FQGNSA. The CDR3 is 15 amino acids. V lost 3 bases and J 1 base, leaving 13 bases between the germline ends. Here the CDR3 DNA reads TGTGCCAGCAGCTTGGGCGGGGCCGGATCCTACGAGCAGTACTTC. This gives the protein CASSLGGAGSYEQYF.

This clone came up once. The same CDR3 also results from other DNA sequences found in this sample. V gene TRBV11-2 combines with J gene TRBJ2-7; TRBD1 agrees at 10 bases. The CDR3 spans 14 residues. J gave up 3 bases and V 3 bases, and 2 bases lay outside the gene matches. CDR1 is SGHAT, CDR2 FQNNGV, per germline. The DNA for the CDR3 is TGTGCCAGCAGCTTTGGACAGGGGGGCTACGAGCAGTACTTC. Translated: CASSFGQGGYEQYF.